This T cell receptor beta chain was recorded in a study of T cell responses to AZD1222 COVID-19 vaccine. Generated by immunoSEQ multiplex PCR, the TCRdb table keeps only in-frame clones and is missing some. The data show 95,000 to 150,000 clones, with over 75% seen just once and about 10% held by the top ten. This CDR3 has 17 residues. V lost 7 bases and J lost 2; bases outside the gene matches: 14. CDR1 and CDR2 (germline): KGHSH, LQKENI. The rearrangement links TRBV18 to TRBJ2-7; 10 bases align to TRBD2. The sequence was obtained from an adult in good health. The material was peripheral blood, obtained on day 0 of AZD1222 vaccination. The CDR3 coding sequence is TGTGCCAGCTTCCCGAAAGGGTTAGCGGGAGGAACCTACGAGCAGTACTTC. Encoded protein: CASFPKGLAGGTYEQYF.